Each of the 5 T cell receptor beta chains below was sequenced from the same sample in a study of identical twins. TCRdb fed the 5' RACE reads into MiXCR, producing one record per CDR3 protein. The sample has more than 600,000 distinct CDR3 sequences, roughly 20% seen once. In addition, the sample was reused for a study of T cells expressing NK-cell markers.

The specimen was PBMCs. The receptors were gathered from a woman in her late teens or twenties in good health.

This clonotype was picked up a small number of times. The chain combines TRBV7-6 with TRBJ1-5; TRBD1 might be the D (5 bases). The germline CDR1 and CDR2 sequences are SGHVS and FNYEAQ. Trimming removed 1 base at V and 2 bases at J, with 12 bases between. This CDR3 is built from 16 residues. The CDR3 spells CASSLGGGVRNQPQHF. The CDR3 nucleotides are TGTGCCAGCAGCTTAGGGGGAGGGGTTCGCAATCAGCCCCAGCATTTT.

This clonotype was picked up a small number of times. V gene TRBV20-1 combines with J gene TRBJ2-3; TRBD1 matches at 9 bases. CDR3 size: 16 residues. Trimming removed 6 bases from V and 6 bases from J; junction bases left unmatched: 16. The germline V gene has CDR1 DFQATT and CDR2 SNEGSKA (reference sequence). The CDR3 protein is CSALTFGQGRPDTQYF. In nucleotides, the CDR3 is TGCAGTGCCCTGACGTTTGGACAGGGGCGCCCTGATACGCAGTATTTT.

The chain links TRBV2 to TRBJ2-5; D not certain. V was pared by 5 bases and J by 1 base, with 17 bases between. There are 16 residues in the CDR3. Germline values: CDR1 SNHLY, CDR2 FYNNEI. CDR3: CASSSVGFWGQETQYF. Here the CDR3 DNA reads TGTGCCAGCAGTAGCGTAGGGTTCTGGGGCCAAGAGACCCAGTACTTC.

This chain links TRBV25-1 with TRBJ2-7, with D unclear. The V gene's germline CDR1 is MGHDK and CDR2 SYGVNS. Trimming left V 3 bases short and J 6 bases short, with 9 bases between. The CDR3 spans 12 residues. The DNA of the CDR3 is TGTGCCAGCAGTGAGGGCCCTCTCGAGCAGTACTTC. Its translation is CASSEGPLEQYF.

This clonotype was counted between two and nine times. The CDR3 DNA sequence: TGTGCCAGCAGATCCCCTAGCGGAACTAAGAGGGAGCAGTTCTTC. Translated: CASRSPSGTKREQFF. This chain joins TRBV5-6 and TRBJ2-1; TRBD2 aligns across 7 bases. The V gene's germline CDR1 is SGHDT and CDR2 YYEEEE. Unmatched junction bases numbered 15, after V lost 5 bases and J lost 10 bases. CDR3 size: 15 residues.